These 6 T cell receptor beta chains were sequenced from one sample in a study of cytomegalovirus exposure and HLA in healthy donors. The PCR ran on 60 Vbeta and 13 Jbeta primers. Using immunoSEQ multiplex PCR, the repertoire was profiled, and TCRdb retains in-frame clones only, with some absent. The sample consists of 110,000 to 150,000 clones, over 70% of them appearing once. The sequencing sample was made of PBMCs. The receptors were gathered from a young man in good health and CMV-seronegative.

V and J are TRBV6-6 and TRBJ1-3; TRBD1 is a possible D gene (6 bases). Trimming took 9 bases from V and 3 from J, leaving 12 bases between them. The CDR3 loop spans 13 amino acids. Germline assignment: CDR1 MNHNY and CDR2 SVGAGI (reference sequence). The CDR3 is CASSQGIGNTIYF. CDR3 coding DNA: TGTGCCAGTTCACAGGGTATTGGAAACACCATATATTTT.

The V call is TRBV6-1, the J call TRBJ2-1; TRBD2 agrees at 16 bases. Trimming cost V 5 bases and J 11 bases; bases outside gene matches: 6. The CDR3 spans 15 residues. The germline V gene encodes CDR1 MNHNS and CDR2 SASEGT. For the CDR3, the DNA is TGTGCCAGCAGTTCCGGGACTAGCGGGGGGGAGAAGCAGTTCTTC. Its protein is CASSSGTSGGEKQFF.

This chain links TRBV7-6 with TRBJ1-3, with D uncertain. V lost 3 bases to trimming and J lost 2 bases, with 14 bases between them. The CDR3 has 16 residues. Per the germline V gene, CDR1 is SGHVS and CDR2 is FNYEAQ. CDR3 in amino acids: CASSLYEAAAGNTIYF. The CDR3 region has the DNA TGTGCCAGCAGCTTGTATGAGGCGGCTGCTGGAAACACCATATATTTT.

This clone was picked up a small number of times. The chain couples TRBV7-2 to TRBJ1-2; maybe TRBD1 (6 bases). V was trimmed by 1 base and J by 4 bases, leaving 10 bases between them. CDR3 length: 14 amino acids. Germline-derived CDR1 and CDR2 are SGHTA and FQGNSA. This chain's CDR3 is CASSLVGRGYGYTF. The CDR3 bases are TGTGCCAGCAGCTTAGTGGGCAGGGGCTATGGCTACACCTTC.

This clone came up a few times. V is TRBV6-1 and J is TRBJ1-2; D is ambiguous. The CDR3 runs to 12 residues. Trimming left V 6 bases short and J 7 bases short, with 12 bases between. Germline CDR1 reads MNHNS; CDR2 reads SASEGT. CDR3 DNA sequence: TGTGCCAGCAGGGCTGATCGTCCTGGCTACACCTTC. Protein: CASRADRPGYTF.

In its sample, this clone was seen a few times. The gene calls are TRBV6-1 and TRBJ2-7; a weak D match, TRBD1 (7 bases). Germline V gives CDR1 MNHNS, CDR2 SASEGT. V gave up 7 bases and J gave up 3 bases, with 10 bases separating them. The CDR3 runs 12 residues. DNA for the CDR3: TGTGCCAGCACCAGGGGGGTCTACGAGCAGTACTTC. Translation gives CASTRGVYEQYF.